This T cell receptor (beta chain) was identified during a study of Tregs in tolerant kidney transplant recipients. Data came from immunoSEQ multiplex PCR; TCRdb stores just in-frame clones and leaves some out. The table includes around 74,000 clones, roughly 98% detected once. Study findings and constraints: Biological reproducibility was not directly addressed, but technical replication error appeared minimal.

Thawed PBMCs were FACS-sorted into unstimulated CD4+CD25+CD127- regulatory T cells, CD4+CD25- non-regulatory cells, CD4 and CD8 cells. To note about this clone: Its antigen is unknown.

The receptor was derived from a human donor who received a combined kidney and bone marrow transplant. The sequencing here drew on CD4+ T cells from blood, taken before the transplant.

CDR3 residues: CASSFGQGKEKLFF. CDR3 nucleotide sequence: TGCGCCAGCAGCTTTGGCCAGGGAAAGGAAAAACTGTTTTTT. The J gene is TRBJ1-4, the V gene TRBV5-1, with D tentatively TRBD1 (5 bases). Between the trimmed V and J ends, which lost 2 bases and 8 bases, there was a span of 13 bases. This CDR3 comprises 14 residues. Germline CDR1 and CDR2: SGHRS and YFSETQ.